The clone carrying this T cell receptor (beta chain) was counted once. Its antigen is currently unknown. This sample is part of a study of T cell responses to AZD1222 COVID-19 vaccine. General study findings and limits: Of spike-specific TCRs, nearly half reportedly target regions left unmutated in variants. Seropositivity was recorded at baseline in only 6 or 7 AZD1222 recipients. In a largely white British group with more females than males, clonal diversity was possibly underestimated.

Germline assignment: CDR1 LGHNA and CDR2 YSLEER. V lost 1 base, J lost 4 bases, and 6 bases stayed unmatched. This CDR3 region has 16 residues. Measured with immunoSEQ multiplex PCR; TCRdb has only the in-frame clones, and not every one. This table has approximately 270,000 clones, around 92% appearing once. The specimen comprised peripheral blood, sampled 28 days after the second AZD1222 dose. The V gene is TRBV4-3, the J gene TRBJ2-7; 11 bases are a match to TRBD2. This receptor was taken from an adult who received the AZD1222 COVID-19 vaccine. The CDR3 coding sequence is TGCGCCAGCAGCCAAGGGCTAGCGGGAGGTATTTACGAGCAGTACTTC. Translating gives CASSQGLAGGIYEQYF.